These T cell receptor beta chains were read from a single sample in a study of blood T cell repertoires in COVID-19. Assay used: immunoSEQ multiplex PCR; TCRdb lists only in-frame clones, some missing. There are approximately 200,000 clones in the sample; about 88% occur only once, and roughly 2.9% lies in the top ten. Sequencing input: peripheral blood. Receptor source: a woman under 40 with active or convalescent COVID-19. CDR3s leave out the opening cysteine and the closing phenylalanine or tryptophan. Each record gives: D gene, clone size, V gene, J gene, CDR3 protein. A D gene is named only where the DNA matches it firmly. Clone sizes are given selectively: once, few, many, or a class where the clone is expanded.

d_gene: TRBD2; abundance: -; v_gene: TRBV6-5; j_gene: TRBJ2-7; CDR3aa: ASRTGLAGSYEQY
d_gene: -; abundance: -; v_gene: TRBV5-8; j_gene: TRBJ2-7; CDR3aa: ASSLDMFYEQY
d_gene: -; abundance: few; v_gene: TRBV14; j_gene: TRBJ2-7; CDR3aa: ASSPDWNEQY
d_gene: -; abundance: -; v_gene: TRBV2; j_gene: TRBJ1-5; CDR3aa: ASSRSNQPQH
d_gene: TRBD2; abundance: -; v_gene: TRBV18; j_gene: TRBJ2-2; CDR3aa: ASSPGLAGGPTGELF
d_gene: -; abundance: -; v_gene: TRBV2; j_gene: TRBJ2-3; CDR3aa: ASSVEIHTDTQY
d_gene: -; abundance: -; v_gene: TRBV6-4; j_gene: TRBJ1-1; CDR3aa: ASSDSALPGNTEAF
d_gene: TRBD1; abundance: -; v_gene: TRBV5-4; j_gene: TRBJ1-1; CDR3aa: ASSETGSTEAF
d_gene: -; abundance: -; v_gene: TRBV3-1/TRBV3-2; j_gene: TRBJ2-1; CDR3aa: ASSQDGSAGLAQF
d_gene: TRBD2; abundance: -; v_gene: TRBV19; j_gene: TRBJ2-6; CDR3aa: ASNPLSAGGTGANVLT
d_gene: TRBD1; abundance: -; v_gene: TRBV19; j_gene: TRBJ1-2; CDR3aa: ASTGQGAQVGDYT
d_gene: TRBD2; abundance: -; v_gene: TRBV27; j_gene: TRBJ2-1; CDR3aa: ASSLSGGREGRNEQF